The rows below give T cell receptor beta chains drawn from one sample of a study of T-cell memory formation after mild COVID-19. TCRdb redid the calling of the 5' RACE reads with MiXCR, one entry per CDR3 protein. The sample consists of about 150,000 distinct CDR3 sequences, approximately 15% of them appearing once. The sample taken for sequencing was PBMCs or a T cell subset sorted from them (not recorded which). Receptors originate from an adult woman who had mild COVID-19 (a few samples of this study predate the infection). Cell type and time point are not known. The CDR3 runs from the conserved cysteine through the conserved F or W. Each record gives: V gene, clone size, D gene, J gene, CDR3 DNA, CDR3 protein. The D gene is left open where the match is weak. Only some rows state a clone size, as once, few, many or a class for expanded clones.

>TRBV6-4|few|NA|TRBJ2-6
TGTGCCAGCAGTGACTCGTCGAACTCTGGGGCCAACGTCCTGACTTTC
CASSDSSNSGANVLTF
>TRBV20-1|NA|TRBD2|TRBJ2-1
TGCAGTGCTAGAGATCCTGAGCGGGGGGAAAACAATGAGCAGTTCTTC
CSARDPERGENNEQFF
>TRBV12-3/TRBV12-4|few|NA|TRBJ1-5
TGTGCCAGCACCTTGGGGCAGGTTAATCAGCCCCAGCATTTT
CASTLGQVNQPQHF
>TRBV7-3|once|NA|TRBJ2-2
TGTGCCAGCAGCCCTCACCTCCCCCGAAGGACAACCGGGGAGCTGTTTTTT
CASSPHLPRRTTGELFF
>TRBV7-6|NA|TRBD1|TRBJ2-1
TGTGCCAGCAGCTTAAGGGGGCCCCCTGGCAATGAGCAGTTCTTC
CASSLRGPPGNEQFF
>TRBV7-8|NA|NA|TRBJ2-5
TGTGCCAGCAGTCACAGGGATACCCAGTACTTC
CASSHRDTQYF
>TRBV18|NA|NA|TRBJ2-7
TGTGCCAGCTCACCCGACCGAGAAGGCACTTACGAGCAGTACTTC
CASSPDREGTYEQYF
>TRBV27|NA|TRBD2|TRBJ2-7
TGTGCCAGCAGTTCCGAGACTAGCGGGAGATCAGAACAGTACTTC
CASSSETSGRSEQYF
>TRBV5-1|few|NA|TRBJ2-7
TGCGCCAGCAGCTCGCGGGATACGACACGGGGCTACGAGCAGTACTTC
CASSSRDTTRGYEQYF
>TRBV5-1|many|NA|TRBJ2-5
TGCGCCAGCAGCTTGGCCGGGGACTTGGGAACCCAGTACTTC
CASSLAGDLGTQYF
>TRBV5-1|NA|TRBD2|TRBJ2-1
TGCGCCAGCAGGTGGACTAGCGGTAGCTCCTACAATGAGCAGTTCTTC
CASRWTSGSSYNEQFF
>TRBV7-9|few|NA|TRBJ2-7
TGTGCCAGCAGCTTAGGGGGAACCGAGCAGTACTTC
CASSLGGTEQYF
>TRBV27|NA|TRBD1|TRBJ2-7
TGTGCCAGCAGTTCAGGGACAGGGTGGAGGTACGAGCAGTACTTC
CASSSGTGWRYEQYF
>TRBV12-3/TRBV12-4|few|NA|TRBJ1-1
TGTGCCAGCAATATTAAGGTCTTGAACACTGAAGCTTTCTTT
CASNIKVLNTEAFF
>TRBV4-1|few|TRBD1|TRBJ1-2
TGCGCCAGCAGCTCGACCCTTGTCGGACAGGGTTCTAACTATGGCTACACCTTC
CASSSTLVGQGSNYGYTF
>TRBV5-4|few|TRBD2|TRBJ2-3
TGTGCCAGCAGCCGCGGACTAGCGGAAATCACAGATACGCAGTATTTT
CASSRGLAEITDTQYF
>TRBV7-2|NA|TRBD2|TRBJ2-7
TGTGCCAGCAGCTCCAGCGGGAGATTGGGTCTCGAGCAGTACTTC
CASSSSGRLGLEQYF
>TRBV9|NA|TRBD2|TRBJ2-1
TGTGCCAGCAGCGTAGAAGGAGCGGGGGGCCCGGGGCAGTTCTTC
CASSVEGAGGPGQFF
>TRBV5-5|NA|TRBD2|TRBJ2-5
TGTGCCAGCAGCTCGGTACTAGCGGGGTTCCAAGAGACCCAGTACTTC
CASSSVLAGFQETQYF
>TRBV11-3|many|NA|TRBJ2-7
TGTGCCAGCAGTTTGAGGAGAACCTACGAGCAGTACTTC
CASSLRRTYEQYF
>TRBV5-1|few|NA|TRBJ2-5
TGCGCCAGCGGACACATACAAGAGACCCAGTACTTC
CASGHIQETQYF
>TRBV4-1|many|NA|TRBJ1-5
TGCGCCAGCAGCCAAGGTTGGGGGGGGAACCAGCCCCAGCATTTT
CASSQGWGGNQPQHF
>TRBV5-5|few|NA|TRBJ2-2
TGTGCCAGCACCAAGGACGGAAACACCGGGGAGCTGTTTTTT
CASTKDGNTGELFF
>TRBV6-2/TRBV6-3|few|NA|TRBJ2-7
TGTGCCAGCGGTACAGCTGACTACGAGCAGTACTTC
CASGTADYEQYF
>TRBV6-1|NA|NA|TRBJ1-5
TGTGCCAGCAGGGCCGGCAATCAGCCCCAGCATTTT
CASRAGNQPQHF
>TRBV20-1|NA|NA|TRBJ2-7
TGCAGTGCTAGAAGACGGAGCTCCTACGAGCAGTACTTC
CSARRRSSYEQYF